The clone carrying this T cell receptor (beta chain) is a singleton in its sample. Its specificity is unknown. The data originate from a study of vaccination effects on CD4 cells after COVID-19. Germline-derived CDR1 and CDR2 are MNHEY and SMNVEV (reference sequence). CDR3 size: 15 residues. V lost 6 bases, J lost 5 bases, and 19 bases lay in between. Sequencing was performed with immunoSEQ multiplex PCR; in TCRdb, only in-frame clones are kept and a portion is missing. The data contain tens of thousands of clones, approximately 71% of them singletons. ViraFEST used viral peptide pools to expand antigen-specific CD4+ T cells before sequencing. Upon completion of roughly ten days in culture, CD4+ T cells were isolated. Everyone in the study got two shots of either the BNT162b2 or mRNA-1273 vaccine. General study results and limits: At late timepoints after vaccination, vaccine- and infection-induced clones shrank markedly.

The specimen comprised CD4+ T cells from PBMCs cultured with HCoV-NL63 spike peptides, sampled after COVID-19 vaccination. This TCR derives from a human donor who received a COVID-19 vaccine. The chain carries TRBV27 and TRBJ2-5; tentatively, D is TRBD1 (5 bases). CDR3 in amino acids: CASSRRDSRQETQYF. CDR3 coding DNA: TGTGCCAGCAGCAGACGCGACTCCCGACAGGAGACCCAGTACTTC.